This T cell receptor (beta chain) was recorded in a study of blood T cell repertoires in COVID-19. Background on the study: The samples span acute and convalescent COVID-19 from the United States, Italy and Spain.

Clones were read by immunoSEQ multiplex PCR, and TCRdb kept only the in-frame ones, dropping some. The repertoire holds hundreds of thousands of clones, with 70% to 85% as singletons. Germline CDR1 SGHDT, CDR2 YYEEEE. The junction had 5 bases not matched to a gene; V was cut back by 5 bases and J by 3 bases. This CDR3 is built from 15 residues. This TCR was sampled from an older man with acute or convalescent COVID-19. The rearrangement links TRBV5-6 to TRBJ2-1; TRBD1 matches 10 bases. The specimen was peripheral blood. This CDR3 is CASRIRDRGYNEQFF. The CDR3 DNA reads TGTGCCAGCAGAATACGGGACAGGGGCTACAATGAGCAGTTCTTC.